The sequence of this TCR beta chain was determined in a study of shared clonotypes between healthy human individuals. Deletions cut 8 bases from V and 0 bases from J, with 7 bases between. The germline CDR1 and CDR2 sequences are SEHNR and FQNEAQ (reference sequence). CDR3 length: 12 amino acids. Genomic DNA per cell subset filled all wells of several immunoSEQ plates. Profiling relied on immunoSEQ multiplex PCR, and the TCRdb table lists in-frame clones only, not all of them. In the table there are some 2,400,000 clones, roughly 95% of which are singletons. General study findings and limits: Tissue TCR repertoires likely differ from these blood-only repertoires. Clonotype sharing across a handful of donors was observed for 4% to 6.5% of naive CD4 clonotypes.

With regard to this clone: The target antigen is unknown.

The chain has TRBV7-9 and TRBJ1-2; weak D call: TRBD1 (5 bases). The TCR was taken from a young man in good health. The specimen was naive CD4+ T cells sorted from blood. The subset here: CD45RA+ positively selected. CDR3 amino acids: CASGQANYGYTF. In DNA form, the CDR3 reads TGTGCCAGCGGACAAGCTAACTATGGCTACACCTTC.